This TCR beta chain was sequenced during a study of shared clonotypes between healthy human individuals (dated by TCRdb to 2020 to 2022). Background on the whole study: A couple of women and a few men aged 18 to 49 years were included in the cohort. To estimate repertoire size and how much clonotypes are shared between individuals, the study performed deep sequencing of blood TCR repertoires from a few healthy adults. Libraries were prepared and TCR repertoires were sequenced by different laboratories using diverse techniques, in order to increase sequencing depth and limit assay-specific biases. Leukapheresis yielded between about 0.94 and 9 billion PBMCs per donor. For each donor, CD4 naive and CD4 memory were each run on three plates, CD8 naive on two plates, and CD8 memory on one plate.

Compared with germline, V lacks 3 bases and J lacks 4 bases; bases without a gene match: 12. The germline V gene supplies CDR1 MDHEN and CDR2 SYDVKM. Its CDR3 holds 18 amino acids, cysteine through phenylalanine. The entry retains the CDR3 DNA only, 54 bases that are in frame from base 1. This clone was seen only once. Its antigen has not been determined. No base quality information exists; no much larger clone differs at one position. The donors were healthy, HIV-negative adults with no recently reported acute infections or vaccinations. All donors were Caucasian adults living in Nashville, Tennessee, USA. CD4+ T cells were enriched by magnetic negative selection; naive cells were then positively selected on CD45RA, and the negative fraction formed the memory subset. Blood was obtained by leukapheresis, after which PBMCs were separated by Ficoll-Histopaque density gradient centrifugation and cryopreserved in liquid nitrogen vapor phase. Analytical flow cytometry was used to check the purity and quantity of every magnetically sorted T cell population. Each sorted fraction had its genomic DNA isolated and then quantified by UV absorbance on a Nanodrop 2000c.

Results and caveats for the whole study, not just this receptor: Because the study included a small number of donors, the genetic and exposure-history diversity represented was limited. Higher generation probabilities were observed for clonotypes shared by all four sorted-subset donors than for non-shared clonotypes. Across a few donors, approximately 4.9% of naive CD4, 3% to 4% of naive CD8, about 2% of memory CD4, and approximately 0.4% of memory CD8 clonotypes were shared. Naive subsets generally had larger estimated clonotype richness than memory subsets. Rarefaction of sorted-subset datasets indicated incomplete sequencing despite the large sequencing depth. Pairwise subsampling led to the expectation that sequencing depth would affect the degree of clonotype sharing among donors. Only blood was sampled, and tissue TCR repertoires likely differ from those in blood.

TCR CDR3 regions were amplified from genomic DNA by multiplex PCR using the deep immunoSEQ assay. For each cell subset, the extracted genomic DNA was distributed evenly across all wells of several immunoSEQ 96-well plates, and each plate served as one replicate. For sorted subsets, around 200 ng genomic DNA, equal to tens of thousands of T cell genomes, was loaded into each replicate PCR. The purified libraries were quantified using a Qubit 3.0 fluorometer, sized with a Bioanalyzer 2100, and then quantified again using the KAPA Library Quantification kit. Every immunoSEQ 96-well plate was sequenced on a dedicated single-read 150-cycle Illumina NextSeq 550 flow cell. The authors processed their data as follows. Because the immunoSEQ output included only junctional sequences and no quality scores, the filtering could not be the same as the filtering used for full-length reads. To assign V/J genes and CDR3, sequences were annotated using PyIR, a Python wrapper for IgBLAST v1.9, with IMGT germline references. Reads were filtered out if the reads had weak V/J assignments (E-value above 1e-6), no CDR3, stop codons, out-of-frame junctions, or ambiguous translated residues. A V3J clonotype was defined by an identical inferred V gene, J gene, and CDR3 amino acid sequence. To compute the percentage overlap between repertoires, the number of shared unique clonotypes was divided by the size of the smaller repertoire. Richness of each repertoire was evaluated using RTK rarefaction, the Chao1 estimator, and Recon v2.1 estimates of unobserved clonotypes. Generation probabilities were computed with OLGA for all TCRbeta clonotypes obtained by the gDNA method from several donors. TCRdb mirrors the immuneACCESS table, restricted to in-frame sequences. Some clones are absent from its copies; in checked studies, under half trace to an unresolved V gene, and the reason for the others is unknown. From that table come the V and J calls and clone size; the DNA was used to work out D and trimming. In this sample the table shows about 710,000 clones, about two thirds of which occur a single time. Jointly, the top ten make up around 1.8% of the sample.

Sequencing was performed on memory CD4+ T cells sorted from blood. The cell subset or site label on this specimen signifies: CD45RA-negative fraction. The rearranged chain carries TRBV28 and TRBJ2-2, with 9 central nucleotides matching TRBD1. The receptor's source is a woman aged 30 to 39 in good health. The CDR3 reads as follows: CASSLGQGRGLITGELFF. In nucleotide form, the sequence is TGTGCCAGCAGTTTGGGACAGGGCAGGGGATTGATCACCGGGGAGCTGTTTTTT.